This record concerns one TCR beta chain sequence. RNA was extracted with the RNeasy kit, and a quantity of about 0.45 to 1 ug was reverse transcribed using random hexamers. TCR beta CDR3 was amplified by immunoSEQ multiplex PCR. This amplification extended across 54 Vbeta and 13 Jbeta segments. TCRdb recomputed calls from the immunoSEQ multiplex PCR reads with MiXCR, one row per CDR3 protein. Here the sample spans roughly 67,000 distinct CDR3 sequences, about 95% being singletons. These data are taken from a study of CD8 T cells in Susac syndrome. V was trimmed by 5 bases and J by 5 bases, leaving 16 bases between them. The CDR3 is 14 residues long. The germline CDR1 and CDR2 sequences are SEHNR and FQNEAQ (reference sequence).

The TCR sequence derives from a human donor with multiple sclerosis. The sample taken for sequencing was CD8+ T cells from PBMCs. J is TRBJ2-7 and V is TRBV7-9; D may match TRBD1 or TRBD2 (6 bases each). CDR3 residues: CASSPILEGDEQYF. DNA for the CDR3: TGTGCCAGCAGCCCTATTCTGGAGGGGGACGAGCAGTACTTC.